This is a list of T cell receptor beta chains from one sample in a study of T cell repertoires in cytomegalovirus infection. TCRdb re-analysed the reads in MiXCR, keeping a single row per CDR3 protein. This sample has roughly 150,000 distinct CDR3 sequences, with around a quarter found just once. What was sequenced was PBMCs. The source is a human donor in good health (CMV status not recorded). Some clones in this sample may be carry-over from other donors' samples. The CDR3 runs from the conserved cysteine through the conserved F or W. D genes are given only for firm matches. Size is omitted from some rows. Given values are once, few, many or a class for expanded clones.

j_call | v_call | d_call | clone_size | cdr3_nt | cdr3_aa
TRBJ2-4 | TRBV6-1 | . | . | TGTGCCAGCGGTGAAGAGGGAGTTGGGACATGGAGCAACATTCAGTACTTC | CASGEEGVGTWSNIQYF
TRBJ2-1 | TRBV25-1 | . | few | TGTGCCACCCACCGGGACTCCACCTACAATGAGCAGTTCTTC | CATHRDSTYNEQFF
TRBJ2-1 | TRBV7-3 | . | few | TGTGCCAGCAGCCCCTCCGGGACCCCCGTGGATGAGCAGTTCTTC | CASSPSGTPVDEQFF
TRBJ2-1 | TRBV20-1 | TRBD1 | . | TGCAGTGCGCCTACAGGGGCCACAAGACAGATGCGAGGAGAGTTCTTC | CSAPTGATRQMRGEFF
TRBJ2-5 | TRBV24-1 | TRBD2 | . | TGTGCCACCAGTGAGTCCGGGACTAGCGGGAGAAGGAAGACCCAGTACTTC | CATSESGTSGRRKTQYF
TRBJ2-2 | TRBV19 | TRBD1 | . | TGTGCCAGTAGTATAGGCAGGGGGTCCGCGAACACCGGGGAGCTGTTTTTT | CASSIGRGSANTGELFF
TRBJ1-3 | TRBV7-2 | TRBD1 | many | TGTGCCAGCAGCTCTCGGACAGGGGAGGGAAACACCATATATTTT | CASSSRTGEGNTIYF
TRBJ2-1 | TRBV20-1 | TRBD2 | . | TGCAGTGCTAAAGGACTAGCGGGCTACAATGAGCAGTTCTTC | CSAKGLAGYNEQFF
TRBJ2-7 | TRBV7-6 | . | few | TGTGCCAGCAGCCCGGACGGTTTCCGATCTTACGAGCAGTACTTC | CASSPDGFRSYEQYF
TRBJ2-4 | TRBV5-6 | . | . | TGTGCCAGCAGCTTCCAGGGGGCCAAAAACATTCAGTACTTC | CASSFQGAKNIQYF
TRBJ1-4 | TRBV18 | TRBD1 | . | TGTGCCAGCTCACCACTCGCGGCAGGGGGCTCAGCACTGTTTTTT | CASSPLAAGGSALFF
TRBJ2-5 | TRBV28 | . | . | TGTGCCAGCGACGGGGACTCTCGTTCGTTTCAAGAGACCCAGTACTTC | CASDGDSRSFQETQYF
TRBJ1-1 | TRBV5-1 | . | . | TGCGCCAGCAGCTTGTCACAAAGGGTCACTGAAGCTTTCTTT | CASSLSQRVTEAFF
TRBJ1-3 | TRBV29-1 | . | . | TGCAGCGTTGAAGCGAACCAGGGGAGCCTCTCTGGAAACACCATATATTTT | CSVEANQGSLSGNTIYF
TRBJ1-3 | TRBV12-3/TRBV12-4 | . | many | TGTGCCAGCAGTTTAGAGGGAGGGAATGGAAACACCATATATTTT | CASSLEGGNGNTIYF
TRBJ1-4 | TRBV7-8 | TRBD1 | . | TGTGCCAGCAGCCCCGGGACAGGGAGCTATGAAAAACTGTTTTTT | CASSPGTGSYEKLFF
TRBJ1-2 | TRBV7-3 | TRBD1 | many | TGTGCCAGCAGCCCGACAGGGAGCAGTTATGGCTACACCTTC | CASSPTGSSYGYTF
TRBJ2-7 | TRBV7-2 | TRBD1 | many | TGTGCCAGCAGCGATAGAGGGGGCGCCTTCGGGTACGAGCAGTACTTC | CASSDRGGAFGYEQYF
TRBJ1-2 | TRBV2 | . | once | TGTGCCAGCAGTGACCCCTATGGCTACACCTTC | CASSDPYGYTF
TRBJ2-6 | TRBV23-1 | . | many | TGCGCCAGCAGTCCGAGGGGGGCCAACGTCCTGACTTTC | CASSPRGANVLTF
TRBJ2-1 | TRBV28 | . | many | TGTGCCAGCAGTTCCCCGGGCCGCTCCTACAATGAGCAGTTCTTC | CASSSPGRSYNEQFF
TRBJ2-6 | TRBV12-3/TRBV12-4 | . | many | TGTGCCAGCCGCCGGGTTAATAACAGGGCCAACGTCCTGACTTTC | CASRRVNNRANVLTF
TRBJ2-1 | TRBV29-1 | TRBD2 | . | TGCAGCGTTGAAGAAAAGAGCGGGAGGGCTTCCTACAATGAGCAGTTCTTC | CSVEEKSGRASYNEQFF
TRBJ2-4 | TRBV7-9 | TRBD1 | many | TGTGCCAGCAGCTTAGCGACAGGGGACAAAAACATTCAGTACTTC | CASSLATGDKNIQYF
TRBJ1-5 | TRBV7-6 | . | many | TGTGCCAGCAGCTTAGATGGGATTGGGCAGCCCCAGCATTTT | CASSLDGIGQPQHF
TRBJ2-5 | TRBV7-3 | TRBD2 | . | TGTGCCAGCAGCCGGACTCTAGCGGGTGGAGAGACCCAGTACTTC | CASSRTLAGGETQYF
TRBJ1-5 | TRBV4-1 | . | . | TGCGCCAGCAGCCAAGAACTCGAGTATAAGGGCAATCAGCCCCAGCATTTT | CASSQELEYKGNQPQHF
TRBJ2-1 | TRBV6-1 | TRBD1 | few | TGTGCCAGCAGACGACAGGGGAATGAGCAGTTCTTC | CASRRQGNEQFF
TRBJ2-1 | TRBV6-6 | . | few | TGTGCCAGCAGTTACGCCCTTGGGGACAATGAGCAGTTCTTC | CASSYALGDNEQFF
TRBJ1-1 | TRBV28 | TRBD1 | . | TGTGCCAGCAGTAGCACAGGGGTTGGGAACACTGAAGCTTTCTTT | CASSSTGVGNTEAFF
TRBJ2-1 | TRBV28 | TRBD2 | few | TGTGCCAGCAGTTCCCTCGGGACTAGCGGATACAATGAGCAGTTCTTC | CASSSLGTSGYNEQFF
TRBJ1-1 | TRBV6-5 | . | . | TGTGCCAGCAGCTACTTAGGAAGTACGACTGAAGCTTTCTTT | CASSYLGSTTEAFF
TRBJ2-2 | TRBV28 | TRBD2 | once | TGTGCCAGCAGTTTGTTTGGGGGAGCGGGACCCGGGGAGCTGTTTTTT | CASSLFGGAGPGELFF
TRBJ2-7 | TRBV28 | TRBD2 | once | TGTGCCAGCAGTTTAGCGGGAGGCAGACTTTACGAGCAGTACTTC | CASSLAGGRLYEQYF
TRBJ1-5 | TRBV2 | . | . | TGTGCCAGCAGTGTGGAAGATAGCAATCAGCCCCAGCATTTT | CASSVEDSNQPQHF
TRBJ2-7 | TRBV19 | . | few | TGTGCCAGTTCCCTAGGGCCTGGCTACGAGCAGTACTTC | CASSLGPGYEQYF
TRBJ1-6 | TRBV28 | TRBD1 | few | TGTGCCAGCACCGCCAGGGGGCTGGGGAATTCACCCCTCCACTTT | CASTARGLGNSPLHF
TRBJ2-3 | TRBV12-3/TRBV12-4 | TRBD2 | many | TGTGCCAGCAGTCCTAGCGGGAGGATTTCTGATACGCAGTATTTT | CASSPSGRISDTQYF
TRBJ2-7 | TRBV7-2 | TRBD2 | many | TGTGCCAGCAGCTTTAGCGGGAGTACCTACGAGCAGTACTTC | CASSFSGSTYEQYF
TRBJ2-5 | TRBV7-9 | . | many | TGTGCCAGCAGCTTTTGGGAGGAAGGCGAGACCCAGTACTTC | CASSFWEEGETQYF
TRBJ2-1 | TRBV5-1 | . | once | TGCGCCAGCAGCTTGGGGCATTCCTTCGCCAATGAGCAGTTCTTC | CASSLGHSFANEQFF